Reported below is one TCR beta chain. Some clones are missing from TCRdb's copy, which holds only in-frame ones; the method was immunoSEQ multiplex PCR. Of 200,000 to 250,000 clones listed, around 82% were seen once; the top ten hold more than 10%. The data were obtained in a study of blood T cell repertoires in COVID-19. Study in general: T cells, B-cell-depleted T cells, or PBMCs provided the cDNA or gDNA that served as material.

The source material was peripheral blood. The sequence was collected from a woman aged 40-49 years with acute or convalescent COVID-19.

The CDR3 reads CASSQEWDRGLYGYTF. The CDR3 DNA reads TGCGCCAGCAGCCAAGAATGGGACAGGGGGCTGTATGGCTACACCTTC. V usage is TRBV4-3 and J usage is TRBJ1-2, with 12 bases lining up with TRBD1. This CDR3 spans 16 amino acids. Germline trimming cut 0 bases from V and 5 bases from J; bases unmatched to any gene: 4. Germline values: CDR1 LGHNA, CDR2 YSLEER.